A single T cell receptor beta chain is shown here with its context. This sample was taken from a study of blood T cell repertoires in COVID-19. This CDR3 has 16 residues. The germline V gene encodes CDR1 SGHDT and CDR2 YYEEEE. V was clipped by 3 bases and J by 0 bases, with 13 bases between them. Assay used: immunoSEQ multiplex PCR; TCRdb lists only in-frame clones, some missing. This sample has around 500,000 clones, with approximately 91% found just once. This receptor was taken from a woman aged 60-75 years who had recovered from COVID-19. The specimen was PBMCs or T cells enriched from blood (not recorded which). The J gene is TRBJ2-1, the V gene TRBV5-6, with D perhaps TRBD1 (5 bases). Here the CDR3 reads CASSWGYGHSYNEQFF. The CDR3 DNA reads as TGTGCCAGCAGCTGGGGTTATGGACACTCCTACAATGAGCAGTTCTTC.